Listed here are 3 T cell receptor beta chains from one sample, sequenced in a study of cytomegalovirus exposure and HLA in healthy donors. This table comes from immunoSEQ multiplex PCR, and its TCRdb copy is limited to in-frame clones, with some not included. Of a few hundred thousand clones listed, 75% to 95% are singletons. Sequencing was done on a sample of PBMCs. Receptor source: a woman younger than 35 in good health and CMV-seronegative.

The chain employs TRBV7-9 and TRBJ2-3, with D tentatively TRBD2 (6 bases). Trimming shortened V by 8 bases and J by 0 bases, and 9 bases separated the two germline ends. The germline gives CDR1 SEHNR, CDR2 FQNEAQ (reference sequence). The CDR3 length is 13 residues. CDR3 nucleotide sequence: TGTGCCAGCGAGGAGGGAAGCACAGATACGCAGTATTTT. Translated: CASEEGSTDTQYF. The entire variable domain, with the rest obtained from reference TRBV7-9 and TRBJ2-3, is as follows: DTGVSQNPRHKITKRGQNVTFRCDPISEHNRLYWYRQTLGQGPEFLTYFQNEAQLEKSRLLSDRFSAERPKGSFSTLEIQRTEQGDSAMYLCASEEGSTDTQYFGPGTRLTVL.

The chain carries TRBV7-2 and TRBJ2-7; D ambiguous. With 5 bases removed from V and 5 bases from J, the gap between germline ends came to 10 bases. Per the germline V gene, CDR1 is SGHTA and CDR2 is FQGNSA. CDR3 length equals 12 residues. Written as DNA, the CDR3 is TGTGCCAGCAGCCTATCCCAGGACGAGCAGTACTTC. Its translation is CASSLSQDEQYF.

The chain joins TRBV11-3 to TRBJ2-2; weak D call: TRBD1 (6 bases). V shed 4 bases and J shed 3 bases, with 12 bases lying between them. CDR1 is SGHNT, CDR2 YENEEA, per germline. The CDR3 runs to 15 residues. CDR3 loop: CASSSRQEDTGELFF. In DNA, the CDR3 is TGTGCCAGCAGCTCCCGACAGGAAGACACCGGGGAGCTGTTTTTT.